This TCR beta chain was profiled in a study of cytomegalovirus exposure and HLA in healthy donors. Study details: As an earlier analysis found, some 170 million T cells yielded around 110 million unique TCR beta sequences. Notes on the study in general: The study put 150 to 200 TCR beta chains on its list as cytomegalovirus-associated. When a later analysis compared HLA-associated TCR beta chains with equally common others, the HLA-associated chains turned out to be more clonally expanded and to have lower generation probabilities. In a later analysis, TCR beta V- and J-gene trimming showed a link to a missense DCLRE1C variant.

PCR was performed using 60 Vbeta and 13 Jbeta primers. Measured with immunoSEQ multiplex PCR; TCRdb has only the in-frame clones, and not every one. The table includes about 140,000 clones, around four fifths detected once. Of note for this clone: The antigen is not known. The sample contains more than one DNA sequence encoding this CDR3.

The CDR3 contains 14 residues. Germline V gene sequence: CDR1 SGHRS, CDR2 YFSETQ. The germline V and J ends were trimmed by 0 bases and 2 bases, with 5 bases remaining between them. The TCR originated in a man aged 30 to 39 in good health and CMV-seronegative. V is TRBV5-1 and J is TRBJ1-4; D is uncertain. The specimen sequenced was PBMCs. CDR3 sequence reads: CASSLGATNEKLFF. CDR3 nucleotide sequence: TGCGCCAGCAGCTTGGGAGCGACTAATGAAAAACTGTTTTTT.